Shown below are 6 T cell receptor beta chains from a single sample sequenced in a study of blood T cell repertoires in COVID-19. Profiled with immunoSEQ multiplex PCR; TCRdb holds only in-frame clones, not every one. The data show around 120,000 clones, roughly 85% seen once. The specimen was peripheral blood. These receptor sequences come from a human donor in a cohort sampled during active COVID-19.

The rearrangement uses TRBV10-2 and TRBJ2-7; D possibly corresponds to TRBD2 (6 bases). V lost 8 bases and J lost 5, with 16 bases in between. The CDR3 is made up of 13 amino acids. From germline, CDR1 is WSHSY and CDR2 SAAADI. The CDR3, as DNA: TGCGCCAGCCGGGACTCTTCCGGGAACGAGCAGTACTTC. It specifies CASRDSSGNEQYF.

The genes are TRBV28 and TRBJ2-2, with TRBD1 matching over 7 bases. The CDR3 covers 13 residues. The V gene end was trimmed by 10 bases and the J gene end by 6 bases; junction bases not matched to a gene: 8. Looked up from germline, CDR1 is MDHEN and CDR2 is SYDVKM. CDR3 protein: CATRTGSAGELFF. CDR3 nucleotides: TGTGCCACCCGGACAGGAAGCGCCGGGGAGCTGTTTTTT.

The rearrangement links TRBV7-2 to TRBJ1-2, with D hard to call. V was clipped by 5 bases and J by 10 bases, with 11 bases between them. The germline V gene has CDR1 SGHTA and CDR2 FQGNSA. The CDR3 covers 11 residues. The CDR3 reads CASSPSIDYTF. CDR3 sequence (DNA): TGTGCCAGCAGCCCAAGCATAGACTACACCTTC.

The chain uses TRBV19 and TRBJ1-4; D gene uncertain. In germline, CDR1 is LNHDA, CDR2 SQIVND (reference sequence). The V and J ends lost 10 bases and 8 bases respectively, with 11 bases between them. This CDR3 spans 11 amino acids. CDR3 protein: CATGGWEKLFF. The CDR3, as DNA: TGTGCCACCGGAGGATGGGAAAAACTGTTTTTT.

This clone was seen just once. The DNA of the CDR3 is TGTGCTAGTGGTTTGGAAGCAGGGGTCAATGAGCAGTTCTTC. Translation gives CASGLEAGVNEQFF. The J gene is TRBJ2-1, the V gene TRBV12-5, with D perhaps TRBD1 (6 bases). The ends were cut back, 1 base at V and 6 bases at J, with 10 bases in the middle. Germline V gene lookup returns CDR1 LGHNT and CDR2 FRNRAP. This CDR3 is built from 14 residues.

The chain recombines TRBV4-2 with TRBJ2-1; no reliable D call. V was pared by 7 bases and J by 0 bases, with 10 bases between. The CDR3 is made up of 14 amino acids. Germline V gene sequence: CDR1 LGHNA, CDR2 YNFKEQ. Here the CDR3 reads CASNGLGSYNEQFF. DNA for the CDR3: TGTGCCAGCAACGGGTTGGGCTCCTACAATGAGCAGTTCTTC.